This T cell receptor beta chain was identified in a study of CXCR3-negative and CXCR3-positive naive CD8 T cells (dated by TCRdb to between 2018 and 2021). As for the study more broadly: About 135 million TRB reads were obtained in total, roughly 1.5 +/- 0.3 million reads per library. Naive subsets from about 5 donors and memory cells from 3 donors were included in the TRBV-TRBJ cluster analysis. Diversity and physicochemical repertoire analyses covered about a dozen donors pooled from two independent experiments.

A remark on this clonotype: Its antigen remains unidentified.

TCRdb names NextSeq 550 as the instrument used. The Human TCR Profiling Kit (MiLaboratory) was used to make UMI-labeled 5' RACE TRB cDNA libraries. The full amount of extracted RNA was used for cDNA synthesis, and the full amount of resulting cDNA was used for PCR amplification. Libraries were prepared in parallel with an identical number of PCR cycles. As for how the authors treated the data: With a minimum of two reads required per UMI, MIGEC and MiXCR pulled out about 52,000 +/- 9,100 unique UMI-labeled TRB cDNA molecules from each library. On average, each library contained about 40,000 +/- 10,000 functional in-frame TRB CDR3 nucleotide clonotypes without stop codons. After downsampling to 5000 UMI-labeled TRB molecules per sample, diversity metrics, including normalized Shannon-Wiener and Chao1, were computed in VDJtools. VDJtools was used to calculate clonotype-size-weighted physicochemical properties of the central five CDR3 residues, namely interaction energy, strength, volume and Kidera factor 4. The reads underwent TCRdb reprocessing, giving one record for each CDR3 protein sequence and no DNA. The V and J calls here are based on TCRdb, not the publication. The table of this sample itemizes about 50,000 distinct CDR3 sequences. Jointly, the top ten make up roughly 0.59% of the sample.

The investigation overall reported the following: Freshly isolated PBMCs were used for most assays because CXCR3 expression went down partially after cryopreservation. Naive CXCR3-negative and CXCR3-positive cells from the same donor showed similar TRBV-TRBJ usage, whereas memory cells showed distinct patterns. Because surface CD5, which is linked to self-reactivity in mice, was comparable between the naive subsets, TCR interaction strength was also inferred from the physicochemical properties of TRB CDR3s. Compared with CXCR3-negative naive cells, CXCR3-positive naive cells had TRB CDR3s with higher hydrophobicity (lower Kidera factor 4), lower energy, and higher strength and volume indices. Repertoire diversity was comparably high in both naive subsets but much lower in memory CD8+ T cells.

Each CD8+ T cell subset was flow-sorted in triplicate, and 250,000 to 300,000 cells per subset were placed directly into RLT lysis buffer. To exclude memory contaminants, naive CD8+ T cells were stringently defined as CD45RO-CCR7+CD27+CD95-. Peripheral blood mononuclear cells were isolated from buffy coats using standard density gradient centrifugation. Naive CXCR3-negative and CXCR3-positive CD8+ T cells were flow-sorted using a FACSAria III. Total RNA was extracted from sorted cells using an RNeasy Mini Kit. The CDR3, cysteine through phenylalanine, is 11 amino acids long. No DNA sequence was recorded. The germline V gene yields SQVTM for CDR1 and ANQGSEA for CDR2.

The receptor comes from a human donor in good health. Some clones in this sample may be carry-over from other donors' samples. The chain links TRBV29-1 with TRBJ2-2. What was sequenced was naive CXCR3+ CD8+ T cells from blood. What this sample's cell subset or site label stands for: CD45RO-CCR7+CD27+CD95- naive CD8+ T cells expressing CXCR3 (TNR3+). The CDR3 region: CSVAYTGELFF.